What follows are 25 T cell receptor beta chains derived from one specimen sequenced in a study of shared T cell receptors in the human thymus. Assay: immunoSEQ multiplex PCR; the TCRdb copy retains only in-frame clones and omits some. The sample lists some 400,000 clones, about 95% occurring once. Sequencing was done on a sample of thymocytes. The receptors were gathered from a human donor.

The V and J genes are TRBV7-2 and TRBJ1-4; TRBD1 agrees at 7 bases. Germline V gene data show CDR1 as SGHTA and CDR2 as FQGNSA. The trim removed 5 bases at V and 5 bases at J, leaving 14 bases unmatched. The CDR3 runs 17 residues. In DNA form, the CDR3 reads TGTGCCAGCAGCCCACCAGGGGGGCAGTTAGCGAATGAAAAACTGTTTTTT. It yields the protein CASSPPGGQLANEKLFF. The full variable domain, its missing parts supplied by reference TRBV7-2 and TRBJ1-4, is GAGVSQSPSNKVTEKGKDVELRCDPISGHTALYWYRQSLGQGLEFLIYFQGNSAPDKSGLPSDRFSAERTGGSVSTLTIQRTQQEDSAVYLCASSPPGGQLANEKLFFGSGTQLSVL.

This clone appeared a single time. The chain carries TRBV7-6 and TRBJ1-1, with D possibly being TRBD1 (5 bases). Germline lookup yields CDR1 SGHVS and CDR2 FNYEAQ. CDR3 size: 18 residues. Trimming took 2 bases from V and 1 from J, leaving 20 bases between them. CDR3 residues: CASSLISLKGRTNTEAFF. CDR3 DNA sequence: TGTGCCAGCAGCTTAATCTCCTTGAAGGGGAGGACGAACACTGAAGCTTTCTTT.

Only one count was recorded for this clone. The chain combines TRBV4-1 with TRBJ1-5, with D possibly being TRBD1 (5 bases). V dropped 4 bases and J dropped 0 bases, with 19 bases sitting between them. Germline V gene lookup returns CDR1 MGHRA and CDR2 YSYEKL. This CDR3 has 18 residues. CDR3 DNA: TGCGCCAGCAGCCCCCACATATCTAGTCAGGGTAGCAATCAGCCCCAGCATTTT. It yields the protein CASSPHISSQGSNQPQHF.

The rearrangement uses TRBV6-1 and TRBJ2-7, with unresolved D. The CDR3 is 15 residues long. V shed 0 bases and J shed 4 bases, with 13 bases lying between them. Germline V CDR1 and CDR2: MNHNS, SASEGT. The CDR3 sequence is CASSEAPVLGYEQYF. CDR3 bases: TGTGCCAGCAGTGAAGCCCCCGTACTCGGATACGAGCAGTACTTC.

This clone was seen just once. The V call is TRBV30, the J call TRBJ2-7; the D gene is possibly TRBD1 (5 bases). The CDR3 consists of 15 residues. Trimming removed 5 bases from V and 5 bases from J, with 22 bases in between. From germline, CDR1 is GTSNPN and CDR2 SVGIG (reference sequence). The CDR3 region has the DNA TGTGCCTGGTCGAATAAGGGGCAGGGTGGCCACGAGCAGTACTTC. Translated, it gives CAWSNKGQGGHEQYF. Full variable domain (rest looked up from reference TRBV30 and TRBJ2-7): SQTIHQWPATLVQPVGSPLSLECTVEGTSNPNLYWYRQAAGRGLQLLFYSVGIGQISSEVPQNLSASRPQDRQFILSSKKLLLSDSGFYLCAWSNKGQGGHEQYFGPGTRLTVT.

The rearrangement joins TRBV28 to TRBJ2-7; perhaps TRBD1 as D (6 bases). The germline CDR1 and CDR2 sequences are MDHEN and SYDVKM. This CDR3 spans 14 amino acids. V shed 2 bases and J shed 3 bases, with 11 bases lying between them. The CDR3 spells CASSLGQLHYEQYF. The DNA of the CDR3 is TGTGCCAGCAGTTTAGGACAGCTTCACTACGAGCAGTACTTC. Looking up the rest from reference TRBV28 and TRBJ2-7 gives the full variable domain: DVKVTQSSRYLVKRTGEKVFLECVQDMDHENMFWYRQDPGLGLRLIYFSYDVKMKEKGDIPEGYSVSREKKERFSLILESASTNQTSMYLCASSLGQLHYEQYFGPGTRLTVT.

V and J are TRBV7-6 and TRBJ2-7; D unresolved. CDR3 length: 13 amino acids. From germline, CDR1 is SGHVS and CDR2 FNYEAQ. With 1 base removed from V and 1 base from J, the gap between germline ends came to 5 bases. The CDR3 spells CASSLDRSYEQYF. In DNA, the CDR3 is TGTGCCAGCAGCTTAGACAGATCCTACGAGCAGTACTTC.

The rearrangement uses TRBV19 and TRBJ1-1; no definite D call. Per the germline V gene, CDR1 is LNHDA and CDR2 is SQIVND (reference sequence). The CDR3 contains 12 residues. The germline V and J ends were trimmed by 5 bases and 5 bases, with 9 bases remaining between them. The CDR3 spells CASSRLETEAFF. The CDR3 nucleotides read TGTGCCAGTAGTCGACTGGAGACTGAAGCTTTCTTT. Full variable domain (missing parts from reference TRBV19 and TRBJ1-1): DGGITQSPKYLFRKEGQNVTLSCEQNLNHDAMYWYRQDPGQGLRLIYYSQIVNDFQKGDIAEGYSVSREKKESFPLTVTSAQKNPTAFYLCASSRLETEAFFGQGTRLTVV.

J is TRBJ2-7 and V is TRBV19; 14 positions match TRBD2. The CDR3 is 16 amino acids. V was clipped by 4 bases and J by 3 bases; unmatched bases: 5. Germline-derived CDR1 and CDR2 are LNHDA and SQIVND (reference sequence). CDR3 in DNA: TGTGCCAGTAGTAACGGGACTAGCGGGAGATTCTACGAGCAGTACTTC. This sequence encodes CASSNGTSGRFYEQYF.

The chain has TRBV7-2 and TRBJ2-1, with a tentative D call TRBD1 (6 bases). Germline V lookup: CDR1 SGHTA, CDR2 FQGNSA. The CDR3 runs to 16 residues. V lost 1 base, J lost 4 bases, and 14 bases lay in between. The CDR3 sequence: CASSLGGTRGYNEQFF. As DNA, the CDR3 is TGTGCCAGCAGCTTAGGAGGGACAAGAGGGTACAATGAGCAGTTCTTC.

The rearrangement joins TRBV6-5 to TRBJ2-1; 8 bases match TRBD1. The trim removed 2 bases at V and 8 bases at J, leaving 8 bases unmatched. Germline V gene lookup returns CDR1 MNHEY and CDR2 SVGAGI. The CDR3 runs 15 residues. As DNA, the CDR3 is TGTGCCAGCAGTTACGTCAGGGGGCGCGGGGATGAGCAGTTCTTC. Its translation is CASSYVRGRGDEQFF.

This chain joins TRBV7-2 and TRBJ1-1; perhaps TRBD1 as D (5 bases). The germline CDR1 and CDR2 sequences are SGHTA and FQGNSA. The CDR3 runs to 15 residues. Trimming removed 5 bases from V and 5 bases from J, with 18 bases in between. In nucleotides, the CDR3 is TGTGCCAGCAGCCCCGGGACTTACCCGCCGACTGAAGCTTTCTTT. Protein product: CASSPGTYPPTEAFF.

The CDR3 DNA is TGTGCCAGCAGCCCGTTGGGCCGTTCCTACGAGCAGTACTTC. It codes for CASSPLGRSYEQYF. The gene calls are TRBV27 and TRBJ2-7; D not certain. Germline V gene lookup returns CDR1 MNHEY and CDR2 SMNVEV (reference sequence). CDR3 length: 14 residues. V dropped 6 bases and J dropped 1 base, with 13 bases sitting between them.

This chain connects TRBV9 to TRBJ1-1, with D perhaps TRBD1 (5 bases). V lost 4 bases and J 3 bases, leaving 13 bases between the germline ends. The CDR3 covers 14 residues. The V gene's germline CDR1 is SGDLS and CDR2 YYNGEE. CDR3 amino acids: CASSPPGGDTEAFF. The CDR3 DNA sequence: TGTGCCAGCAGCCCCCCTGGGGGGGACACTGAAGCTTTCTTT.

V gene TRBV5-4 combines with J gene TRBJ2-6; D is unresolved. Germline-derived CDR1 and CDR2 are SGHNT and YYREEE (reference sequence). V was clipped by 3 bases and J by 4 bases, with 11 bases between them. The CDR3 contains 15 residues. The chain's CDR3 is CASSSKGLGANVLTF. The CDR3 region has the DNA TGTGCCAGCAGCTCCAAAGGTCTGGGGGCCAACGTCCTGACTTTC. Together with reference TRBV5-4 and TRBJ2-6, the CDR3 gives the full variable domain: ETGVTQSPTHLIKTRGQQVTLRCSSQSGHNTVSWYQQALGQGPQFIFQYYREEENGRGNFPPRFSGLQFPNYSSELNVNALELDDSALYLCASSSKGLGANVLTFGAGSRLTVL.

The genes are TRBV28 and TRBJ1-3; unclear D gene. Per germline, CDR1 MDHEN and CDR2 SYDVKM. CDR3 length: 14 amino acids. The V end lost 5 bases, the J end lost 2 bases, and 10 bases lay between the germline ends. CDR3 sequence (DNA): TGTGCCAGCAGTCCTGACAAGACTGGAAACACCATATATTTT. This translates into CASSPDKTGNTIYF.

V gene TRBV12-5 combines with J gene TRBJ2-7; possibly TRBD2 for D (6 bases). The CDR3 is 17 residues long. V lost 2 bases and J 4 bases, leaving 21 bases between the germline ends. Germline V gene sequence: CDR1 LGHNT, CDR2 FRNRAP. CDR3 region: CASGLILPREKVYEQYF. CDR3 coding DNA: TGTGCTAGTGGTTTGATCCTCCCCCGGGAGAAGGTTTACGAGCAGTACTTC.

The chain uses TRBV7-8 and TRBJ1-3, with 7 bases aligning to TRBD1. CDR3 length equals 17 residues. Germline V gene sequence: CDR1 SGHVS, CDR2 FQNEAQ. Losses at the gene ends were 1 base for V and 1 base for J; bases not matched to a gene: 7. CDR3 region: CASSLGDRELSGNTIYF. CDR3 coding DNA: TGTGCCAGCAGCTTAGGCGACAGGGAACTTTCTGGAAACACCATATATTTT.

The V call is TRBV11-2, the J call TRBJ1-4, with D unresolved. V lost 1 base and J lost 4, with 16 bases in between. In germline, CDR1 is SGHAT, CDR2 FQNNGV. The CDR3 runs 17 residues. In DNA form, the CDR3 reads TGTGCCAGCAGCTTAGCCCGCTCCGGACGGATTAATGAAAAACTGTTTTTT. Amino acids: CASSLARSGRINEKLFF.

The chain couples TRBV12-2 to TRBJ2-2; the tabulated D call, TRBD2, remains unverified against the DNA. TRBV12-2 is reported as a pseudogene. The CDR3 is made up of 17 amino acids. Here the CDR3 reads CASRLSRYKPGTGELFF. CDR3 DNA: TGTGCAAGTCGCTTATCGCGGTATAAACCGGGTACCGGGGAGCTGTTTTTT.

This sequence joins TRBV5-4 and TRBJ2-7; possible D gene TRBD2, 5 bases. Germline-derived CDR1 and CDR2 are SGHNT and YYREEE (reference sequence). Trimming removed 4 bases from V and 2 bases from J, with 16 bases in between. The CDR3 is 15 residues long. The CDR3 coding sequence is TGTGCCAGCAGCCTGAGGGAAAGCGGCCCCTACGAGCAGTACTTC. Protein sequence: CASSLRESGPYEQYF.

V gene TRBV27 combines with J gene TRBJ1-3; unclear D gene. Germline lookup yields CDR1 MNHEY and CDR2 SMNVEV (reference sequence). This CDR3 is built from 15 residues. Trimming pared 2 bases from V and 0 bases from J, leaving 8 bases between. CDR3 sequence reads: CASSLGGSSGNTIYF. CDR3 DNA: TGTGCCAGCAGTTTAGGAGGAAGCTCTGGAAACACCATATATTTT.

The chain combines TRBV7-9 with TRBJ2-1; 9 nucleotides line up with TRBD2. Germline loops: CDR1 SEHNR, CDR2 FQNEAQ (reference sequence). Trimming removed 4 bases from V and 5 bases from J; junction bases left unmatched: 18. The CDR3 loop spans 19 amino acids. CDR3 in amino acids: CASSSLVGAPAGGHNEQFF. The CDR3 DNA is TGTGCCAGCAGCTCTTTAGTAGGGGCCCCAGCGGGAGGCCACAATGAGCAGTTCTTC.

The genes are TRBV6-6 and TRBJ2-3; 10 bases line up with TRBD1. The CDR3 contains 16 residues. Germline CDR1 is MNHNY and CDR2 is SVGAGI (reference sequence). Trimming took 8 bases from V and 4 from J; bases not matched to a gene: 12. CDR3 sequence (DNA): TGTGCCAGCCCAGCGGAAGACAGGGGGCTGGCAGATACGCAGTATTTT. Amino acid sequence: CASPAEDRGLADTQYF.

This chain uses TRBV11-2 with TRBJ2-4, with D tentatively TRBD2 (6 bases). Trimming removed 3 bases from V and 1 base from J, with 7 bases in between. Germline V gene sequence: CDR1 SGHAT, CDR2 FQNNGV. This CDR3 region has 14 residues. Here the CDR3 DNA reads TGTGCCAGCAGCTTGGGGAGGGCCAAAAACATTCAGTACTTC. Its protein is CASSLGRAKNIQYF.